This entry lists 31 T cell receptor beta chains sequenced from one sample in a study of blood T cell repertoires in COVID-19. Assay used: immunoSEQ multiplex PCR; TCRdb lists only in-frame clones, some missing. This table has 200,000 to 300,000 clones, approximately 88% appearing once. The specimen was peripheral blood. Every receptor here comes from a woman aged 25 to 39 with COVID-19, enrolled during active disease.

CDR3 region: CASSQERGQGEQFF. The DNA for the CDR3 is TGCGCCAGCAGCCAAGAAAGGGGACAGGGTGAGCAGTTCTTC. The V and J genes are TRBV4-1 and TRBJ2-1; 9 bases are shared with TRBD1. J lost 9 bases, V lost 0 bases, and 3 bases had no gene match. The CDR3 sequence is 14 residues long. CDR1 MGHRA and CDR2 YSYEKL come from the germline V gene.

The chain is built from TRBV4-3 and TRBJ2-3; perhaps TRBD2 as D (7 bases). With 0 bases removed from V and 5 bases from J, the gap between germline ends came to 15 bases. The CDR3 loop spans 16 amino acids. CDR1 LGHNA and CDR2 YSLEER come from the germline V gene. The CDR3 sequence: CASSQDGGAGLDTQYF. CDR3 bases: TGCGCCAGCAGCCAAGATGGGGGGGCTGGGTTAGATACGCAGTATTTT.

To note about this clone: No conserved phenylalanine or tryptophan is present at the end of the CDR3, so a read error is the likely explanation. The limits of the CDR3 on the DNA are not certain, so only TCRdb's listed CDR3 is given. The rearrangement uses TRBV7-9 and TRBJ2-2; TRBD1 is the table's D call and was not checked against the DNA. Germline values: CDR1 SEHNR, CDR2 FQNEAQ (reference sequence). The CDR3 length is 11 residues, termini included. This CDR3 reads CASSLLTGEGI.

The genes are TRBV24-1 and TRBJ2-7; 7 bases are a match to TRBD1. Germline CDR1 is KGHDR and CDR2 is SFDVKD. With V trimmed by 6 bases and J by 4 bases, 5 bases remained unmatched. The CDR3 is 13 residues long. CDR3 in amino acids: CATSRTGKYEQYV. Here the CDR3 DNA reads TGTGCCACCAGTAGGACAGGTAAGTACGAGCAGTACGTC.

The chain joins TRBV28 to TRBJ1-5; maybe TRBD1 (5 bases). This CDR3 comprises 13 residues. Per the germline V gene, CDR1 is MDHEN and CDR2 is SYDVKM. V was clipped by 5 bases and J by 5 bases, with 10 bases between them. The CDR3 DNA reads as TGTGCCAGCAGTGACAGTGTGGATCAGCCCCAGCATTTT. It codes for CASSDSVDQPQHF.

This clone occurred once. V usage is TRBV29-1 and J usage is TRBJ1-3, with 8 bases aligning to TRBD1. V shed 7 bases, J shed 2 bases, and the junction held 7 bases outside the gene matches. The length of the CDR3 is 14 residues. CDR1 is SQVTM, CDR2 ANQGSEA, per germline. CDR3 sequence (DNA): TGCAGCGCGACCAGGGGGCTGGCTGGAAACACCATATATTTT. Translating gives CSATRGLAGNTIYF.

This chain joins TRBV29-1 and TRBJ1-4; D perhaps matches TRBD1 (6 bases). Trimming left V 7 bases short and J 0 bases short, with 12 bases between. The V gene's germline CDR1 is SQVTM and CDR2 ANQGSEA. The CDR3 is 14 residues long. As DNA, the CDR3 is TGCAGCGGAGCCTCAGGGGCAACTAATGAAAAACTGTTTTTT. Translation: CSGASGATNEKLFF. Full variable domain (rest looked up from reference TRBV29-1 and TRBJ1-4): SAVISQKPSRDICQRGTSLTIQCQVDSQVTMMFWYRQQPGQSLTLIATANQGSEATYESGFVIDKFPISRPNLTFSTLTVSNMSPEDSSIYLCSGASGATNEKLFFGSGTQLSVL.

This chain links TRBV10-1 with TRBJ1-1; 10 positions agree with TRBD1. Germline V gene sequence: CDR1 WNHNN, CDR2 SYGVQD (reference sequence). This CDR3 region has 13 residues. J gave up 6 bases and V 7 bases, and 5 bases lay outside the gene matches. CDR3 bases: TGCGCCAGCAACTCCGGACAGGGGGCTGAAGCTTTCTTT. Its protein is CASNSGQGAEAFF.

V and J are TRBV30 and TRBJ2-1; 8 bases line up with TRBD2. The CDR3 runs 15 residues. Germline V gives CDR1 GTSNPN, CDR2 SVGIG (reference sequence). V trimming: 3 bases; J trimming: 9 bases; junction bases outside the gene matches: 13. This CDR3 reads CAWRVGSGNWGEQFF. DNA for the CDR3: TGTGCCTGGAGGGTGGGTAGCGGGAATTGGGGTGAGCAGTTCTTC.

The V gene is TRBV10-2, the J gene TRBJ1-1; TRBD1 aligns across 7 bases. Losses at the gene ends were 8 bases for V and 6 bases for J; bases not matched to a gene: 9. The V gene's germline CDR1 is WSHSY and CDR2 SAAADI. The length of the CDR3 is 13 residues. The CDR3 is CASCSGTGAEAFF. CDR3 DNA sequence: TGCGCCAGCTGCTCCGGTACAGGGGCTGAAGCTTTCTTT.

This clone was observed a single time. DNA for the CDR3: TGTGCCAGCAGCTTGCTAGCGGGGCTTTCCTACAATGAGCAGTTCTTC. Translating it yields CASSLLAGLSYNEQFF. The V call is TRBV5-4, the J call TRBJ2-1, with 9 nucleotides matching TRBD2. This CDR3 has 16 residues. Germline V CDR1 and CDR2: SGHNT, YYREEE (reference sequence). Unmatched junction bases numbered 3, after V lost 1 base and J lost 1 base.

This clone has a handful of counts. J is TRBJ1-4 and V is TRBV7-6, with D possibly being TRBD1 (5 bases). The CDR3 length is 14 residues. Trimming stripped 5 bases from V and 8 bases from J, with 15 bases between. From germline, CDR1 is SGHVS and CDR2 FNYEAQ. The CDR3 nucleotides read TGTGCCAGCAGCCTGAACCACCGGGGGGAAAAACTGTTTTTT. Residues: CASSLNHRGEKLFF.

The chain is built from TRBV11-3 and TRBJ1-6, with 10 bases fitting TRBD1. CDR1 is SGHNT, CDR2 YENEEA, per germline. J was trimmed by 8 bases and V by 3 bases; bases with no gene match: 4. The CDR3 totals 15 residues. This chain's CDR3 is CASSFETGGHSPLHF. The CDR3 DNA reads TGTGCCAGCAGCTTTGAGACAGGGGGCCATTCACCCCTCCACTTT.

The CDR3 protein is CASSPRTHGDTEAFF. CDR3 coding DNA: TGTGCCAGCTCACCACGGACACATGGAGACACTGAAGCTTTCTTT. This chain joins TRBV18 and TRBJ1-1; possibly TRBD1 for D (5 bases). CDR3 length: 15 amino acids. Germline-derived CDR1 and CDR2 are KGHSH and LQKENI. Trimming cost V 1 base and J 3 bases, with 12 bases left between them.

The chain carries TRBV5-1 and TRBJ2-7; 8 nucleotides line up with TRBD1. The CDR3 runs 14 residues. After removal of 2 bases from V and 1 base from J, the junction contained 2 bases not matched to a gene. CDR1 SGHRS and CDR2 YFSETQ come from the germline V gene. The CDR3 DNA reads TGCGCCAGCAGCTTACGACAGGGGTCCTACGAGCAGTACTTC. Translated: CASSLRQGSYEQYF.

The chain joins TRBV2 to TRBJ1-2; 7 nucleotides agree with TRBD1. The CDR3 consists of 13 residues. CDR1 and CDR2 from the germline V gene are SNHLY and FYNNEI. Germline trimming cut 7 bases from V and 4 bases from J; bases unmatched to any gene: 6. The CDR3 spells CASNRGFTYGYTF. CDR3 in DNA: TGTGCCAGCAACAGGGGTTTTACCTATGGCTACACCTTC.

CDR3 DNA sequence: TGTGCCAGCAGCCTCGGGGCCCTTTGGAGCGGGGGCGATGGGGAGACCCAGTACTTC. Translated, it gives CASSLGALWSGGDGETQYF. The rearrangement links TRBV7-9 to TRBJ2-5, with 8 bases matching TRBD2. With 5 bases clipped from V and 5 bases from J, the junction kept 22 bases outside the gene matches. The CDR3 covers 19 residues. Germline values: CDR1 SEHNR, CDR2 FQNEAQ (reference sequence).

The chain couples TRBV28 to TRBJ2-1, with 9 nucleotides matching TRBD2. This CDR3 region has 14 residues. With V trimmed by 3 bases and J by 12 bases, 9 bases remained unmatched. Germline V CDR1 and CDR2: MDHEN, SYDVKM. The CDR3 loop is CASSFSRLAVRQFF. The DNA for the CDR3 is TGTGCCAGCAGTTTTAGTCGACTAGCGGTTCGGCAGTTCTTC.

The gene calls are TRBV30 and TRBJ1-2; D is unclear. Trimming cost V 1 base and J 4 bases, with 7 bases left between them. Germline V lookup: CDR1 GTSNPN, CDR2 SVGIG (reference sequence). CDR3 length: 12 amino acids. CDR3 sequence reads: CAWSGRLYGYTF. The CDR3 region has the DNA TGTGCCTGGAGTGGAAGACTCTATGGCTACACCTTC.

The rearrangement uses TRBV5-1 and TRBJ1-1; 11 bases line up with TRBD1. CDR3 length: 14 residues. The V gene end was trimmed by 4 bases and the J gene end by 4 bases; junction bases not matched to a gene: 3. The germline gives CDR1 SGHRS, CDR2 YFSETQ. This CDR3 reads CASSIGTGGTEAFF. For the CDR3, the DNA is TGCGCCAGCAGCATTGGGACAGGGGGCACTGAAGCTTTCTTT.

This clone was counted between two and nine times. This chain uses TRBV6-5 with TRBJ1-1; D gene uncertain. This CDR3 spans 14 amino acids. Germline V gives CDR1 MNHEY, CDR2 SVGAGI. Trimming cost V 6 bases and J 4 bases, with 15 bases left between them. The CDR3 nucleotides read TGTGCCAGCAGCCAGGCCGAGGGAGGCACTGAAGCTTTCTTT. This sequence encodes CASSQAEGGTEAFF.

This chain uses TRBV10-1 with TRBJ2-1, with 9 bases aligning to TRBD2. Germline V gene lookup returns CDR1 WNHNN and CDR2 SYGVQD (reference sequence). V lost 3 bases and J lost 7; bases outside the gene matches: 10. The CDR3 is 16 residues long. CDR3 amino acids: CASSDPSGIPRNEQFF. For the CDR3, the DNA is TGCGCCAGCAGTGATCCTAGCGGGATCCCCAGAAATGAGCAGTTCTTC.

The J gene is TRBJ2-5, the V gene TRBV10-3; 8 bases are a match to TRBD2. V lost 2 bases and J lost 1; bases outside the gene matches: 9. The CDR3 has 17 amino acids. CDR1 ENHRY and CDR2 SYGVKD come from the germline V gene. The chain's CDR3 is CAISERVSGKIQETQYF. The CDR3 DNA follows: TGTGCCATCAGTGAGCGGGTTAGCGGGAAGATCCAAGAGACCCAGTACTTC.

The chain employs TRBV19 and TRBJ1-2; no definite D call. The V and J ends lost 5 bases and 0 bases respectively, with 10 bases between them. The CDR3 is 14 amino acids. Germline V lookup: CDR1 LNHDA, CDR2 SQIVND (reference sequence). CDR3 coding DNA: TGTGCCAGTAGTGGAGGAGACTCTAACTATGGCTACACCTTC. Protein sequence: CASSGGDSNYGYTF.

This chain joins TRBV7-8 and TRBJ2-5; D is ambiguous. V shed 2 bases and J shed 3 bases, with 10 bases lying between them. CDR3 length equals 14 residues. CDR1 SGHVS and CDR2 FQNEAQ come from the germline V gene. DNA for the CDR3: TGTGCCAGCAGCTTATTTTCTCAGGAAGAGACCCAGTACTTC. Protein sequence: CASSLFSQEETQYF.

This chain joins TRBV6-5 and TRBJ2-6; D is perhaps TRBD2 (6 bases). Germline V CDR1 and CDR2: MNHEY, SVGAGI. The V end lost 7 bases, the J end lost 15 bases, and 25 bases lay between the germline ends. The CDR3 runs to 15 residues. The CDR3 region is CASNLAQGQLFDLTF. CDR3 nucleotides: TGTGCCAGCAACCTAGCGCAGGGCCAACTCTTTGACCTGACTTTC.

As DNA, the CDR3 is TGTGCCAGCAGCTTAGGCAGTAGATGGGCTGGCTACACCTTC. Amino acids: CASSLGSRWAGYTF. The chain has TRBV11-2 and TRBJ1-2; D remains unclear. The CDR3 has 14 amino acids. Germline V CDR1 and CDR2: SGHAT, FQNNGV. The V gene lost 1 base and the J gene lost 7 bases, with 13 bases spanning the gap.

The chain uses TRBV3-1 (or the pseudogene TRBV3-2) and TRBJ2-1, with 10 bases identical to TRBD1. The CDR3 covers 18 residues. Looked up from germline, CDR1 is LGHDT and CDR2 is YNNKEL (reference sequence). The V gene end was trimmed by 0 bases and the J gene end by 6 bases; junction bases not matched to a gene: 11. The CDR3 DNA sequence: TGTGCCAGCAGCCAAGATAATCGGAAGGGACAGGGGATCAATGAGCAGTTCTTC. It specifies CASSQDNRKGQGINEQFF.

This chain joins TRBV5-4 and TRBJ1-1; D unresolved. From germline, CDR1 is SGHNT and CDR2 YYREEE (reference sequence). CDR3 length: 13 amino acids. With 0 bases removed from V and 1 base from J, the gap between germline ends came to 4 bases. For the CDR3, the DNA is TGTGCCAGCAGCTTGGCTCCGAACACTGAAGCTTTCTTT. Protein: CASSLAPNTEAFF.

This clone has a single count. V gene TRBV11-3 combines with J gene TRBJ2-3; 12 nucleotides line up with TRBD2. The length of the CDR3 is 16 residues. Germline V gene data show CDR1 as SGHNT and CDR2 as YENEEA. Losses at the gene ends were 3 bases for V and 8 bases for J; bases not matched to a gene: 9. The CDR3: CASSFGLAGWIGTQYF. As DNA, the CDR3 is TGTGCCAGCAGCTTTGGACTAGCGGGGTGGATAGGTACGCAGTATTTT.

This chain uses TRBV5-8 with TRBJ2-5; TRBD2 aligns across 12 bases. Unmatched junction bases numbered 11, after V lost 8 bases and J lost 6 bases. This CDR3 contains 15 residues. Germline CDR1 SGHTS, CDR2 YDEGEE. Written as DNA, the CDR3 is TGTGCCAGTGGACTAGCGGGGTCGGGTGGAAAGACCCAGTACTTC. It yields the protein CASGLAGSGGKTQYF.